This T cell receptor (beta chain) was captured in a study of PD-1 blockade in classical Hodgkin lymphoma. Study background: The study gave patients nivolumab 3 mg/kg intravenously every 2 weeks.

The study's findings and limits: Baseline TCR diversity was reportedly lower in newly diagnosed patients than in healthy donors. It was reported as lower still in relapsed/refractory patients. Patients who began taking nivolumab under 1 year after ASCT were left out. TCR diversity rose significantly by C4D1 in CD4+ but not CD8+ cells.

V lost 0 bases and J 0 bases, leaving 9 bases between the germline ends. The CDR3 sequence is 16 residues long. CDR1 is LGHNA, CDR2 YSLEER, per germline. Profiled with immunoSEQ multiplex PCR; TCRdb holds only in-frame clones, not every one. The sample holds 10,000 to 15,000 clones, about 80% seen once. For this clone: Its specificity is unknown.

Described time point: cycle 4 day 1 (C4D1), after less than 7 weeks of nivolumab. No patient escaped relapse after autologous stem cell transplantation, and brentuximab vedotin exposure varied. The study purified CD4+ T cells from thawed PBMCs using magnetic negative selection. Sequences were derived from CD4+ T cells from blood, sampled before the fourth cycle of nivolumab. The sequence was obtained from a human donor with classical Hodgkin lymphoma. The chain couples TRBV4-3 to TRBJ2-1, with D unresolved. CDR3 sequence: CASSQEPRSSYNEQFF. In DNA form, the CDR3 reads TGCGCCAGCAGCCAAGAGCCTAGGAGCTCCTACAATGAGCAGTTCTTC.